The rows below give T cell receptor beta chains drawn from one sample of a study of immune heterogeneity within non-small cell lung tumors. One entry per CDR3 protein results from TCRdb running MiXCR on the multiplex PCR reads. Of 5,000 or so distinct CDR3 sequences detected, more than 15% appear once; the ten largest clones hold 3% to 4.5%. Sequenced: lung tumor tissue. The receptors were sampled from a middle-aged man with non-small cell lung cancer. CDR3s include the opening cysteine and the closing phenylalanine or tryptophan. The D gene is left open where the match is weak. Part of the rows lack a size; the others show once, few, many or a class for expanded clones.

d_call	v_call	clone_size	j_call	cdr3_aa	cdr3_nt
.	TRBV2	medium-sized	TRBJ1-5	CASRPTGSGNQPQHF	TGTGCCAGCAGGCCCACAGGGTCGGGCAATCAGCCCCAGCATTTT
TRBD2	TRBV19	.	TRBJ2-7	CASSITGGGSGEQYF	TGTGCCAGTAGTATCACGGGCGGGGGGAGCGGCGAGCAGTACTTC
.	TRBV4-1	few	TRBJ2-2	CASSQINGCVPGELFF	TGCGCCAGCAGCCAGATTAACGGGTGCGTTCCCGGGGAGCTGTTTTTT
.	TRBV4-2	many	TRBJ2-5	CASSQDKTGQETQYF	TGTGCCAGCAGCCAAGATAAGACAGGCCAAGAGACCCAGTACTTC
.	TRBV10-3	many	TRBJ1-2	CAISSPGPPNYGYTF	TGTGCCATCAGTTCCCCGGGGCCCCCTAACTATGGCTACACCTTC
TRBD1	TRBV28	medium-sized	TRBJ2-7	CASSPRGPATYEQYF	TGTGCCAGCAGCCCCAGGGGGCCAGCTACCTACGAGCAGTACTTC
.	TRBV27	medium-sized	TRBJ1-1	CASSFSERTAEAFF	TGTGCCAGCAGTTTTTCCGAACGGACAGCGGAAGCTTTCTTT
.	TRBV13	.	TRBJ1-1	CASSLGDTGNTEAFF	TGTGCCAGCAGCTTAGGCGACACAGGGAACACTGAAGCTTTCTTT
.	TRBV7-9	many	TRBJ1-5	CASSRDSFRDQPQHF	TGTGCCAGCAGCCGTGACAGCTTCCGGGATCAGCCCCAGCATTTT
TRBD2	TRBV30	medium-sized	TRBJ2-3	CAWAGLGELDTQYF	TGTGCCTGGGCGGGACTAGGAGAGCTGGATACGCAGTATTTT
.	TRBV28	.	TRBJ2-7	CANSWGDRAGEHYF	TGTGCCAACAGTTGGGGAGACAGGGCGGGGGAGCATTACTTC
TRBD1	TRBV5-1	medium-sized	TRBJ1-2	CASQGQERSQGYTF	TGCGCCAGCCAAGGACAGGAAAGGTCTCAAGGCTACACCTTC
.	TRBV15	medium-sized	TRBJ1-2	CATSRGLATDTNYGYTF	TGTGCCACCAGCAGAGGGCTTGCGACCGATACTAACTATGGCTACACCTTC
.	TRBV19	many	TRBJ2-5	CASSMEGAGGETQYF	TGTGCCAGTAGTATGGAAGGGGCCGGTGGAGAGACCCAGTACTTC